The present entry profiles one TCR beta chain with its context. Germline V gives CDR1 SGHDN, CDR2 FVKESK. Trimming cost V 2 bases and J 3 bases; bases outside gene matches: 5. The CDR3 is 15 amino acids. The data belong to a study of response to subunit inactivated influenza vaccine. One entry per CDR3 protein, called by TCRdb with MiXCR from the RT-PCR reads. The sample yields some 480,000 distinct CDR3 sequences, about a tenth seen once. Sequences were derived from PBMCs from blood, sampled roughly 48 days after vaccination. This clonotype was obtained from a man aged 45-60 years who received an inactivated influenza vaccine. The J gene is TRBJ2-3, the V gene TRBV14; 7 bases are shared with TRBD1. The chain's CDR3 is CASSQLTGKTDTQYF. Here the CDR3 DNA reads TGTGCCAGCAGCCAATTGACAGGGAAGACAGATACGCAGTATTTT.